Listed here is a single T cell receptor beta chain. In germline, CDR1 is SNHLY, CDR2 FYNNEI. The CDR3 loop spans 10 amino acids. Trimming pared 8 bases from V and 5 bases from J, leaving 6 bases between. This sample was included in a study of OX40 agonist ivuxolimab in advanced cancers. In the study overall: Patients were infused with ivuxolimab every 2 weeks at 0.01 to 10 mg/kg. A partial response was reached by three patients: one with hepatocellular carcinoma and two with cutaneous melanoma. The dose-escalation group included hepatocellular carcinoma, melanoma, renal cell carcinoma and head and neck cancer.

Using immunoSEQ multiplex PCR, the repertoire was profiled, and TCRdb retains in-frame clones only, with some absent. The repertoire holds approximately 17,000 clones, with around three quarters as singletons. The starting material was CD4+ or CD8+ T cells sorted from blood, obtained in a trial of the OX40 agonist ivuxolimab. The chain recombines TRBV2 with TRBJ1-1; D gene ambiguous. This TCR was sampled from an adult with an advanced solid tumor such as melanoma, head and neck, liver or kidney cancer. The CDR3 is CASLRTEAFF. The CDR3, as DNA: TGTGCCAGCCTCAGAACTGAAGCTTTCTTT.